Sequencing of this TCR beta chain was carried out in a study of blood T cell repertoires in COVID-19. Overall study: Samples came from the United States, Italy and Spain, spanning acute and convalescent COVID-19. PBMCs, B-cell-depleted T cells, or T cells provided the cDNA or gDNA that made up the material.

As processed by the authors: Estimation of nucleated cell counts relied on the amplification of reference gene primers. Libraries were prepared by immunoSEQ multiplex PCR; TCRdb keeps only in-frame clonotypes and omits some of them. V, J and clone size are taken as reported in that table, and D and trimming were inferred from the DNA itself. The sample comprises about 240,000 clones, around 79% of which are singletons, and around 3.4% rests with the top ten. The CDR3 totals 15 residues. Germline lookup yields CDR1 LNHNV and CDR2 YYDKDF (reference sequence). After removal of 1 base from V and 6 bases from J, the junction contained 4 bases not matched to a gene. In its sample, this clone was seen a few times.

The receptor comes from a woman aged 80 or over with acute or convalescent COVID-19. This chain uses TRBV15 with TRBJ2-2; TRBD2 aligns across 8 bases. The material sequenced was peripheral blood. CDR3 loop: CATSRGAGDSGELFF. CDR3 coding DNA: TGTGCCACCAGCAGAGGAGCGGGGGATTCCGGGGAGCTGTTTTTT.